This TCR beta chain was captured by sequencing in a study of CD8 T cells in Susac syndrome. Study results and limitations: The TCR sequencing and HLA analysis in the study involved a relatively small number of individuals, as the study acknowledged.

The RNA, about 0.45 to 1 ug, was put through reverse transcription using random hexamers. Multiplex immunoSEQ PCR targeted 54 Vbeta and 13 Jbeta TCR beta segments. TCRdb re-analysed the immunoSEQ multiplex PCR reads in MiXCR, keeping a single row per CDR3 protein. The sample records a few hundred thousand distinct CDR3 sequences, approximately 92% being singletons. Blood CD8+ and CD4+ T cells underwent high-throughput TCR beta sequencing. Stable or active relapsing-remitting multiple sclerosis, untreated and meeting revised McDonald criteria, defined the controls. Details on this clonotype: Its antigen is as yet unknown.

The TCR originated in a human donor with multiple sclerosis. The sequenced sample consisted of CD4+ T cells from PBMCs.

The CDR3 DNA reads as TGTGCCAGCAGCTTGGTGGGGCAGCTCTTCGATACGCAGTATTTT. Translated: CASSLVGQLFDTQYF. This chain connects TRBV5-6 to TRBJ2-3, with D perhaps matching TRBD1 (5 bases). Trimming pared 0 bases from V and 6 bases from J, leaving 14 bases between. Germline CDR1 SGHDT, CDR2 YYEEEE. This CDR3 is 15 amino acids long.